Below are 21 T cell receptor beta chains sequenced from a single sample in a study of long-term antiretroviral therapy in people with HIV. The libraries were made with immunoSEQ v3.0 at survey level. Measured with immunoSEQ multiplex PCR; TCRdb has only the in-frame clones, and not every one. The sample lists roughly 13,000 clones; around 77% were seen once. The source was unsorted PBMCs, collected 1.3 years after starting antiretroviral therapy. All receptors come from a woman aged 18-29 years with HIV.

Relative to its sample, this clone is medium-sized (0.01 to 0.1%). Here the CDR3 reads CASSFGTGGTDTQYF. CDR3 coding DNA: TGTGCCAGCAGTTTCGGGACAGGGGGCACAGATACGCAGTATTTT. The chain carries TRBV5-6 and TRBJ2-3; the match to TRBD1 covers 10 bases. Germline V gene sequence: CDR1 SGHDT, CDR2 YYEEEE. V trimming: 5 bases; J trimming: 1 base; junction bases outside the gene matches: 4. The CDR3 is 15 residues long. Full variable domain (remainder filled in from reference TRBV5-6 and TRBJ2-3): DAGVTQSPTHLIKTRGQQVTLRCSPKSGHDTVSWYQQALGQGPQFIFQYYEEEERQRGNFPDRFSGHQFPNYSSELNVNALLLGDSALYLCASSFGTGGTDTQYFGPGTRLTVL.

CDR3 region: CASSLADPRYEQYF. As DNA, the CDR3 is TGCGCCAGCAGCCTCGCGGACCCACGATACGAGCAGTACTTC. The chain carries TRBV5-1 and TRBJ2-7; D ambiguous. The CDR3 is 14 amino acids. Germline V CDR1 and CDR2: SGHRS, YFSETQ. The germline V and J ends were trimmed by 4 bases and 4 bases, with 15 bases remaining between them.

V and J are TRBV7-9 and TRBJ2-3, with D unresolved. The germline V gene has CDR1 SEHNR and CDR2 FQNEAQ (reference sequence). The CDR3 has 12 residues. Trimming cost V 7 bases and J 6 bases, with 11 bases left between them. The CDR3 region is CASNWGSDTQYF. In DNA, the CDR3 is TGTGCCAGCAACTGGGGAAGTGATACGCAGTATTTT.

This clone has a single count. The chain employs TRBV29-1 and TRBJ1-2, with TRBD1 matching over 8 bases. The CDR3 has 13 amino acids. Germline values: CDR1 SQVTM, CDR2 ANQGSEA. With V trimmed by 4 bases and J by 7 bases, 8 bases remained unmatched. This chain's CDR3 is CSVGDRRYGGYTF. CDR3 nucleotides: TGCAGCGTTGGGGACAGGCGGTATGGTGGCTACACCTTC.

The chain uses TRBV19 and TRBJ1-1; no clear D gene. Trimming pared 3 bases from V and 4 bases from J, leaving 15 bases between. This CDR3 contains 15 residues. Germline CDR1 reads LNHDA; CDR2 reads SQIVND (reference sequence). The chain's CDR3 is CASSIQLPLGTEAFF. CDR3 nucleotides: TGTGCCAGTAGTATCCAGCTACCCCTCGGCACTGAAGCTTTCTTT.

This clone is deemed medium-sized. Other nucleotide sequences in the sample specify the same CDR3. CDR3 coding DNA: TGTGCCAGCAGGGACCGGGACAGGGTGAACACTGAAGCTTTCTTT. It encodes CASRDRDRVNTEAFF. This chain connects TRBV6-1 to TRBJ1-1; 9 positions match TRBD1. The CDR3 has 15 residues. Looked up from germline, CDR1 is MNHNS and CDR2 is SASEGT. V trimming: 6 bases; J trimming: 0 bases; junction bases outside the gene matches: 5.

The chain combines TRBV13 with TRBJ2-7; D assignment may be TRBD1 or TRBD2 (5 bases each). The V end lost 4 bases, the J end lost 2 bases, and 12 bases lay between the germline ends. Germline assignment: CDR1 PRHDT and CDR2 FYEKMQ (reference sequence). The CDR3 is 14 residues long. CDR3 sequence (DNA): TGTGCCAGCAGCTACCGGGACGCCACCTACGAGCAGTACTTC. Translation gives CASSYRDATYEQYF.

This clone was seen a few times. V usage is TRBV5-4 and J usage is TRBJ2-1, with D possibly TRBD2 on 6 matching bases. Germline V CDR1 and CDR2: SGHNT, YYREEE (reference sequence). This CDR3 spans 14 amino acids. V lost 3 bases, J lost 9 bases, and 16 bases lay in between. The CDR3 spells CASSYSGVISEQFF. CDR3 in DNA: TGTGCCAGCAGCTATTCGGGGGTTATATCTGAGCAGTTCTTC.

The chain has TRBV29-1 and TRBJ2-7; D is unresolved. CDR3 length: 13 amino acids. Germline V gene data show CDR1 as SQVTM and CDR2 as ANQGSEA. V was cut by 4 bases and J by 6 bases, with 16 bases left in between. This chain's CDR3 is CSVVYSSGGEQYF. The CDR3 DNA reads as TGCAGCGTTGTATACTCGTCAGGTGGCGAGCAGTACTTC.

The rearrangement uses TRBV6-5 and TRBJ2-7, with 10 bases identical to TRBD2. Germline assignment: CDR1 MNHEY and CDR2 SVGAGI. The CDR3 has 15 residues. V trimming: 6 bases; J trimming: 3 bases; junction bases outside the gene matches: 8. CDR3 sequence reads: CASSETGLANYEQYF. Written as DNA, the CDR3 is TGTGCCAGCAGCGAGACGGGACTAGCGAACTACGAGCAGTACTTC.

This sequence joins TRBV7-9 and TRBJ1-1; D possibly corresponds to TRBD1 (5 bases). The length of the CDR3 is 15 residues. V shed 3 bases and J shed 4 bases, with 15 bases lying between them. Germline CDR1 and CDR2: SEHNR and FQNEAQ (reference sequence). The CDR3 loop reads CASSFGGSGSTEAFF. CDR3 bases: TGTGCCAGCAGCTTCGGGGGTTCGGGGAGCACTGAAGCTTTCTTT.

The CDR3 is CASSSRGQGAYEQYF. In DNA form, the CDR3 reads TGTGCCAGCAGCTCCCGGGGACAGGGGGCTTACGAGCAGTACTTC. V usage is TRBV5-4 and J usage is TRBJ2-7; TRBD1 agrees at 12 bases. Germline CDR1 is SGHNT and CDR2 is YYREEE (reference sequence). The CDR3 consists of 15 residues. The V and J ends lost 3 bases and 4 bases, in that order; junction bases with no gene match: 5.

V is TRBV7-3 and J is TRBJ2-2, with D unclear. V was clipped by 0 bases and J by 4 bases, with 9 bases between them. CDR3 length equals 15 residues. In germline, CDR1 is SGHTA, CDR2 FQGTGA. The CDR3 DNA sequence: TGTGCCAGCAGCTTAACCCCAACCGGCACCGGGGAGCTGTTTTTT. Amino acids: CASSLTPTGTGELFF.

V usage is TRBV18 and J usage is TRBJ1-3, with D unclear. Germline CDR1 reads KGHSH; CDR2 reads LQKENI. The V and J ends lost 1 base and 0 bases respectively, with 7 bases between them. This CDR3 has 15 residues. The DNA of the CDR3 is TGTGCCAGCTCACCACTGCTATCCTCTGGAAACACCATATATTTT. It is translated as CASSPLLSSGNTIYF.

This chain links TRBV11-3 with TRBJ2-3; D perhaps matches TRBD2 (5 bases). Trimming shortened V by 0 bases and J by 6 bases, and 10 bases separated the two germline ends. There are 14 residues in the CDR3. CDR1 SGHNT and CDR2 YENEEA come from the germline V gene. The CDR3: CASSLDPSGDTQYF. CDR3 bases: TGTGCCAGCAGCTTAGACCCTTCGGGGGATACGCAGTATTTT.

V and J are TRBV4-1 and TRBJ2-2; 9 bases match TRBD1. Germline lookup yields CDR1 MGHRA and CDR2 YSYEKL. The CDR3 is 15 amino acids. V dropped 2 bases and J dropped 7; count of bases not matched to a gene: 5. CDR3 in DNA: TGCGCCAGCAGCCAATCACAGGGGGCAGTCGGGGAGCTGTTTTTT. Its translation: CASSQSQGAVGELFF.

The chain carries TRBV7-3 and TRBJ1-2, with TRBD1 matching 7 bases. This CDR3 has 15 residues. Germline lookup yields CDR1 SGHTA and CDR2 FQGTGA. V was clipped by 0 bases and J by 6 bases; unmatched bases: 7. The DNA for the CDR3 is TGTGCCAGCAGCTTAACCGAGGGGACAGCGGATGGCTACACCTTC. It is translated as CASSLTEGTADGYTF.

This chain joins TRBV15 and TRBJ1-5; TRBD1 is a possible D gene (6 bases). Trimming took 0 bases from V and 3 from J, leaving 18 bases between them. Germline assignment: CDR1 LNHNV and CDR2 YYDKDF (reference sequence). The CDR3 has 18 residues. This CDR3 is CATSRDRSPGGPNQPQHF. In DNA, the CDR3 is TGTGCCACCAGCAGAGATCGATCTCCCGGGGGGCCCAATCAGCCCCAGCATTTT.

The gene calls are TRBV29-1 and TRBJ2-1; the match to TRBD2 covers 10 bases. The CDR3 runs 15 residues. Germline V gene sequence: CDR1 SQVTM, CDR2 ANQGSEA. With 3 bases clipped from V and 9 bases from J, the junction kept 11 bases outside the gene matches. CDR3 sequence: CSVEGQRGGPGEQFF. In nucleotides, the CDR3 is TGCAGCGTTGAGGGGCAGCGGGGGGGCCCCGGTGAGCAGTTCTTC.

This clone was picked up one time. This chain connects TRBV6-1 to TRBJ1-4, with D maybe TRBD1 (6 bases). The V end was cut by 2 bases, the J end by 4 bases, with 14 bases between. Germline CDR1 is MNHNS and CDR2 is SASEGT. The CDR3 covers 16 residues. The DNA for the CDR3 is TGTGCCAGCAGTGAATCGGGGGGCACTGGTAATGAAAAACTGTTTTTT. This sequence encodes CASSESGGTGNEKLFF.

This chain joins TRBV4-1 and TRBJ1-4; D uncertain. Trimming shortened V by 1 base and J by 5 bases, and 8 bases separated the two germline ends. CDR1 and CDR2 from the germline V gene are MGHRA and YSYEKL. CDR3 size: 14 residues. The CDR3 coding sequence is TGCGCCAGCAGCCAAGGGTCGGGGAATGAAAAACTGTTTTTT. Its translation: CASSQGSGNEKLFF.